This TCR beta chain was captured by sequencing in a study of breast tumors, draining lymph nodes, adjacent tissues. Whole-study findings and limits: Luminal-like breast cancer showed significantly greater tumor-nontumor repertoire similarity than basal-like breast cancer did.

In germline, CDR1 is LNHDA, CDR2 SQIVND (reference sequence). The CDR3 runs to 13 residues. Trimming removed 10 bases from V and 1 base from J, with 13 bases in between. A single record per CDR3 protein comes from TCRdb applying MiXCR to the multiplex PCR reads. Found here are roughly 49,000 distinct CDR3 sequences, around 40% of them singletons; the top ten hold 10% to 13%. Points on this clonotype: Its antigen is not known.

The receptor was isolated from a female donor with breast cancer. Some clones in this sample may be carry-over from other donors' samples. The sequencing input was breast tumor tissue. The chain recombines TRBV19 with TRBJ1-1, with D unclear. The CDR3: CATATHENTEAFF. CDR3 in DNA: TGTGCCACCGCGACACATGAGAACACTGAAGCTTTCTTT.